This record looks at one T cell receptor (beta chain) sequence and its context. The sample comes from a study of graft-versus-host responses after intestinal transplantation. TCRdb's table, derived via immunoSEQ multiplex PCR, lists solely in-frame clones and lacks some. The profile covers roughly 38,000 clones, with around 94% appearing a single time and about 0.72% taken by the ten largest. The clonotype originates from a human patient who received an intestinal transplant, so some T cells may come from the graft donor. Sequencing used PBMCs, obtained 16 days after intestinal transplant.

The CDR3 protein is CASQSGVGREEAFF. The DNA for the CDR3 is TGTGCCAGCCAGTCCGGAGTAGGGCGCGAGGAAGCTTTCTTT. V gene TRBV2 combines with J gene TRBJ1-1; D is unclear. Per germline, CDR1 SNHLY and CDR2 FYNNEI. The CDR3 is made up of 14 amino acids. Trimming took off 8 bases at V and 8 bases at J, with 21 bases between the two ends. The full variable domain, completed using reference TRBV2 and TRBJ1-1, is EPEVTQTPSHQVTQMGQEVILRCVPISNHLYFYWYRQILGQKVEFLVSFYNNEISEKSEIFDDQFSVERPDGSNFTLKIRSTKLEDSAMYFCASQSGVGREEAFFGQGTRLTVV.